This record looks at one T cell receptor (beta chain) sequence and its context. Its target is unknown. The PCR had 60 Vbeta and 13 Jbeta primers. In the original workflow: Among the unique TCR beta chains that a later analysis counted, some 73 million in all, roughly 11 million were shared. The table came from immunoSEQ multiplex PCR; TCRdb's copy has only in-frame clones and leaves some out. The V and J calls and clone size are taken from that table; D and trimming were inferred from the DNA. The sample comprises about 120,000 clones, around 80% of which are singletons, and 7.5% to 9.5% rests with the top ten. CDR3 length equals 15 residues. Trimming pared 6 bases from V and 5 bases from J, leaving 19 bases between. The germline V gene has CDR1 KGHSH and CDR2 LQKENI. The data originate from a study of cytomegalovirus exposure and HLA in healthy donors. Notes on the study in general: Excluded: some indistinguishable V segments such as TRBV6-2 and TRBV6-3. The authors judged a highly shared variant cluster likely a sequencing artifact.

This chain uses TRBV18 with TRBJ1-1; no reliable D call. The clonotype originates from a female donor in good health and CMV-seropositive. What was sequenced was PBMCs. In DNA form, the CDR3 reads TGTGCCAGCTCCCCAGATCGGTCGGGGTTGACTGAAGCTTTCTTT. It translates to CASSPDRSGLTEAFF.